Listed below are T cell receptor beta chains from one sample, sequenced in a study of cytomegalovirus exposure and HLA in healthy donors. Produced via immunoSEQ multiplex PCR; TCRdb's table is partial and in-frame only. The sample has around 150,000 clones, about 77% seen once. The specimen was PBMCs. The receptors were sampled from a woman aged 35 to 49 in good health and CMV-seropositive. The CDR3 runs from the conserved cysteine through the conserved F or W. The D gene is left open where the match is weak. Clone size is not always given. Where it is, it says once, few, many or a class for expanded clones.

J | V | D | size | CDR3 | DNA
TRBJ1-5 | TRBV29-1 | . | . | CSVEDGGSQPQHF | TGCAGCGTTGAAGATGGGGGGAGCCAGCCCCAGCATTTT
TRBJ1-5 | TRBV28 | TRBD1 | once | CASSFMAGGSNQPQHF | TGTGCCAGCAGTTTTATGGCAGGGGGTAGCAATCAGCCCCAGCATTTT
TRBJ2-1 | TRBV12-5 | TRBD2 | . | CASGPTSGYEQFF | TGTGCTAGTGGCCCAACTAGCGGTTATGAGCAGTTCTTC
TRBJ2-7 | TRBV6-1 | . | . | CASSVGGLYYEQYF | TGTGCCAGCAGTGTCGGAGGGCTATACTACGAGCAGTACTTC
TRBJ1-1 | TRBV18 | TRBD1 | once | CASSQDRGMNTEAFF | TGTGCCAGCTCGCAGGACAGGGGAATGAACACTGAAGCTTTCTTT
TRBJ1-5 | TRBV5-4 | TRBD1 | . | CASSRTGSDQPQHF | TGTGCCAGCAGCCGGACAGGGAGCGATCAGCCCCAGCATTTT
TRBJ1-3 | TRBV30 | . | . | CAWSRGGSGNTIYF | TGTGCCTGGAGTCGGGGGGGCTCTGGAAACACCATATATTTT
TRBJ2-3 | TRBV5-1 | . | . | CASSLDPRSTDTQYF | TGCGCCAGCAGCTTGGATCCGAGAAGCACAGATACGCAGTATTTT
TRBJ2-7 | TRBV5-1 | TRBD1 | . | CASSLGQGPYEQYF | TGCGCCAGCAGCTTAGGACAGGGTCCCTACGAGCAGTACTTC
TRBJ1-4 | TRBV6-6 | TRBD1 | . | CASQKQGAPGEKLFF | TGTGCCAGCCAGAAACAGGGGGCGCCCGGTGAAAAACTGTTTTTT
TRBJ2-1 | TRBV7-8 | TRBD1 | . | CASSWTGGSEQFF | TGTGCCAGCAGCTGGACAGGGGGAAGTGAGCAGTTCTTC
TRBJ1-4 | TRBV4-1 | . | . | CASSLTGNNEKLFF | TGCGCCAGCAGCCTGACCGGGAATAATGAAAAACTGTTTTTT
TRBJ2-7 | TRBV5-6 | TRBD1 | . | CASSLVPGAGQGPYEQYF | TGTGCCAGCAGCTTGGTCCCCGGGGCGGGACAGGGGCCCTACGAGCAGTACTTC
TRBJ2-7 | TRBV7-9 | TRBD1 | . | CASSLGTVVYEQYF | TGTGCCAGCAGCTTGGGGACAGTGGTCTACGAGCAGTACTTC
TRBJ2-5 | TRBV4-2 | TRBD2 | . | CASSLRGLAGGETQYF | TGTGCCAGCAGCCTAAGGGGACTAGCGGGGGGTGAGACCCAGTACTTC
TRBJ2-7 | TRBV5-4 | TRBD2 | . | CASSSGGLAGAYEQYF | TGTGCCAGCAGCTCCGGGGGACTAGCGGGCGCCTACGAGCAGTACTTC
TRBJ2-7 | TRBV6-6 | TRBD1 | . | CASTTGVGSYEQYF | TGTGCCAGCACGACAGGGGTCGGTTCCTACGAGCAGTACTTC
TRBJ2-7 | TRBV5-4 | TRBD2 | . | CASSPGLAGPYEQYF | TGTGCCAGCAGCCCTGGACTAGCGGGTCCCTACGAGCAGTACTTC
TRBJ1-4 | TRBV5-1 | TRBD1 | . | CASSMEPGQAEKLFF | TGCGCCAGCAGCATGGAGCCGGGACAGGCTGAAAAACTGTTTTTT
TRBJ2-3 | TRBV11-2 | TRBD2 | . | CASSLVRLTRGITDTQYF | TGTGCCAGCAGCTTAGTACGCCTAACGCGGGGGATCACAGATACGCAGTATTTT
TRBJ1-4 | TRBV28 | TRBD1 | . | CASSLTAGGSREKLFF | TGTGCCAGCAGTTTAACAGCAGGGGGTTCAAGGGAAAAACTGTTTTTT
TRBJ2-1 | TRBV5-1 | TRBD1 | once | CASSAGTGNEQFF | TGCGCCAGCAGCGCCGGGACAGGGAATGAGCAGTTCTTC
TRBJ1-2 | TRBV6-5 | . | . | CASSRTDSLIYGYTF | TGTGCCAGCAGCCGTACCGATTCACTGATCTATGGCTACACCTTC
TRBJ1-1 | TRBV25-1 | . | . | CASSEWGRDTEAFF | TGTGCCAGCAGTGAATGGGGCAGGGACACTGAAGCTTTCTTT
TRBJ2-1 | TRBV6-6 | . | few | CASLGGANEQFF | TGTGCCAGCCTTGGAGGGGCCAATGAGCAGTTCTTC
TRBJ2-2 | TRBV30 | TRBD2 | . | CAWSAGGLTGELFF | TGTGCCTGGAGTGCGGGAGGGCTGACCGGGGAGCTGTTTTTT
TRBJ2-2 | TRBV19 | TRBD1 | . | CASSHQGVTTGELFF | TGTGCCAGTAGTCATCAGGGGGTGACCACCGGGGAGCTGTTTTTT
TRBJ2-1 | TRBV4-2 | TRBD2 | . | CASSSQRGGRNEQFF | TGTGCCAGCAGCTCGCAGCGGGGGGGCCGCAATGAGCAGTTCTTC
TRBJ1-4 | TRBV30 | TRBD1 | . | CALDRGGEKLFF | TGTGCCTTGGACAGGGGAGGTGAAAAACTGTTTTTT
TRBJ2-7 | TRBV27 | . | . | CASSFHAASGEQYF | TGTGCCAGCAGTTTTCATGCGGCGTCTGGGGAGCAGTACTTC
TRBJ2-3 | TRBV5-1 | TRBD1 | few | CASSRTGEIRDTQYF | TGCGCCAGCTCACGGACAGGGGAGATTCGGGATACGCAGTATTTT
TRBJ1-2 | TRBV7-2 | TRBD1 | . | CASSTPGQGEGYTF | TGTGCCAGCAGTACACCGGGGCAGGGGGAGGGCTACACCTTC
TRBJ2-1 | TRBV5-1 | TRBD2 | . | CASSPLQAGVYNEQFF | TGCGCCAGCAGCCCCCTTCAAGCGGGAGTGTACAATGAGCAGTTCTTC
TRBJ1-2 | TRBV6-5 | TRBD1 | . | CASSDRGFGYTF | TGTGCCAGCAGTGACAGGGGTTTTGGCTACACCTTC
TRBJ2-7 | TRBV11-2 | TRBD1 | . | CASSTRTGPYEQYF | TGTGCCAGCAGCACGCGGACAGGGCCCTACGAGCAGTACTTC
TRBJ1-1 | TRBV27 | . | . | CASSQQGWYTEAFF | TGTGCCAGCAGCCAACAGGGATGGTACACTGAAGCTTTCTTT
TRBJ2-6 | TRBV27 | . | . | CASSYRPLGGANVLTF | TGTGCCAGCAGTTACAGGCCCCTGGGGGGGGCCAACGTCCTGACTTTC
TRBJ1-2 | TRBV25-1 | TRBD1 | few | CASSERGVRGLSGGYTF | TGTGCCAGCAGTGAGAGGGGTGTTAGGGGGCTGTCTGGCGGCTACACCTTC
TRBJ2-6 | TRBV7-6 | TRBD1 | . | CASSWPGQGGKFCSGANVLTF | TGTGCCAGCAGCTGGCCAGGACAGGGGGGGAAGTTTTGTTCTGGGGCCAACGTCCTGACTTTC
TRBJ2-7 | TRBV4-3 | TRBD2 | . | CASSHQAGPSYEQYF | TGCGCCAGCAGCCACCAAGCGGGACCGTCCTACGAGCAGTACTTC
TRBJ1-1 | TRBV11-2 | TRBD1 | few | CASSFGQGESTEAFF | TGTGCCAGCAGCTTCGGACAGGGGGAGTCCACTGAAGCTTTCTTT
TRBJ1-5 | TRBV21-1 | . | . | CASTDRVYQPQHF | TGTGCCAGCACCGACAGGGTGTATCAGCCCCAGCATTTT
TRBJ2-5 | TRBV29-1 | . | . | CSGALAGETQYF | TGCAGCGGTGCCCTGGCGGGAGAGACCCAGTACTTC
TRBJ1-1 | TRBV7-9 | . | few | CASSLEGRSEAFF | TGTGCCAGCAGCTTGGAGGGTCGGAGTGAAGCTTTCTTT
TRBJ1-2 | TRBV6-5 | . | . | CASSYSQGFGYTF | TGTGCCAGCAGTTACTCGCAGGGGTTCGGCTACACCTTC
TRBJ2-5 | TRBV5-8 | TRBD2 | . | CASSRGGRKYQETQYF | TGTGCCAGCAGCCGGGGGGGGCGGAAGTACCAAGAGACCCAGTACTTC
TRBJ1-2 | TRBV6-5 | . | . | CASSTRGGYGYTF | TGTGCCAGCAGCACTCGGGGGGGCTATGGCTACACCTTC
TRBJ1-1 | TRBV10-1 | TRBD1 | . | CASSESTGGLNTEAFF | TGCGCCAGCAGTGAGTCAACAGGGGGCCTGAACACTGAAGCTTTCTTT
TRBJ2-1 | TRBV5-1 | . | . | CASSFPREPYNEQFF | TGCGCCAGCAGCTTTCCTAGAGAACCCTACAATGAGCAGTTCTTC
TRBJ1-1 | TRBV7-6 | TRBD1 | few | CASSSRTGPNTEAFF | TGTGCCAGCAGCTCAAGGACAGGGCCGAACACTGAAGCTTTCTTT
TRBJ2-7 | TRBV18 | TRBD1 | . | CATTRGQGPYEQYF | TGTGCCACCACTAGGGGACAGGGCCCCTACGAGCAGTACTTC
TRBJ2-1 | TRBV7-8 | TRBD2 | . | CASSNAGTSGRLSYNEQFF | TGTGCCAGCAGCAATGCCGGGACTAGCGGGAGACTCTCCTACAATGAGCAGTTCTTC